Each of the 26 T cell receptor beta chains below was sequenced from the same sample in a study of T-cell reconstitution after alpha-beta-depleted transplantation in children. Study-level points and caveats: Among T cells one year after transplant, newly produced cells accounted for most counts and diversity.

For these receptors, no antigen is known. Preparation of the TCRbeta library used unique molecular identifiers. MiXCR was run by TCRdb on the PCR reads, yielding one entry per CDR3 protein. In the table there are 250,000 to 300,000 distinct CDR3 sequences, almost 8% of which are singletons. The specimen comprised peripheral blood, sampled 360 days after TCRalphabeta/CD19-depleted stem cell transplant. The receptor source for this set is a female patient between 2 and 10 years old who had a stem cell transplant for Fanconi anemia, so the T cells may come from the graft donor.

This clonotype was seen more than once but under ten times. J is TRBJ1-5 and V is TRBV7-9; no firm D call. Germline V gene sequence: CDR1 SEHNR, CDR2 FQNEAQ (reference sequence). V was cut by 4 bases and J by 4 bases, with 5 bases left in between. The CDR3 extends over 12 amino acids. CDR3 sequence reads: CASSSTNQPQHF. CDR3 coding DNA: TGTGCCAGCAGCTCTACTAATCAGCCCCAGCATTTT.

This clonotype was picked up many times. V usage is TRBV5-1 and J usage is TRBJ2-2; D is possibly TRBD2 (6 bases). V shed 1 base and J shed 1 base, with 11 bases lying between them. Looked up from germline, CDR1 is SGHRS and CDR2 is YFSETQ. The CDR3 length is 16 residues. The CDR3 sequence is CASSLLLAENTGELFF. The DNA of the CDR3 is TGCGCCAGCAGCTTGTTATTAGCGGAGAACACCGGGGAGCTGTTTTTT.

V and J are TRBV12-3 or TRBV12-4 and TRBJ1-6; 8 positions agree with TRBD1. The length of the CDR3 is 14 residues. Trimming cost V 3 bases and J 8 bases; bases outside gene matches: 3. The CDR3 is CASSFQGAYSPLHF. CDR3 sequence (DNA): TGTGCCAGCAGTTTTCAGGGGGCTTATTCACCCCTCCACTTT.

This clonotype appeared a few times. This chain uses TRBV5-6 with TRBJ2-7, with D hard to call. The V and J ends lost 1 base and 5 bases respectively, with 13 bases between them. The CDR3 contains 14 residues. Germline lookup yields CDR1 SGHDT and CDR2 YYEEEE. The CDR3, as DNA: TGTGCCAGCAGCTTGATACTGGGTCGTAACGAGCAGTACGTC. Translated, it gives CASSLILGRNEQYV.

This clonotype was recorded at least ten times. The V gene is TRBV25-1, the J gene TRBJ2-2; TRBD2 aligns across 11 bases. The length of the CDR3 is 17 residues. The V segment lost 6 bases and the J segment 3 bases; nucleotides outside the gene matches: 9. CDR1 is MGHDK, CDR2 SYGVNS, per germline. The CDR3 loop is CASRTSGSGRDTGELFF. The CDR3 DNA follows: TGTGCCAGCAGAACTAGCGGGAGTGGGCGAGACACCGGGGAGCTGTTTTTT. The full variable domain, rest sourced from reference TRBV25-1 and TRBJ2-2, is EADIYQTPRYLVIGTGKKITLECSQTMGHDKMYWYQQDPGMELHLIHYSYGVNSTEKGDLSSESTVSRIRTEHFPLTLESARPSHTSQYLCASRTSGSGRDTGELFFGEGSRLTVL.

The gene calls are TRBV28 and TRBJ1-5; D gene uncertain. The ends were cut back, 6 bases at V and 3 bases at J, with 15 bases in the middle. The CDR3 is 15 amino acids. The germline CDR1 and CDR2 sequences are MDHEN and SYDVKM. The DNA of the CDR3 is TGTGCCAGCAGCCCCAGAGGAGGCATCAATCAGCCCCAGCATTTT. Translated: CASSPRGGINQPQHF.

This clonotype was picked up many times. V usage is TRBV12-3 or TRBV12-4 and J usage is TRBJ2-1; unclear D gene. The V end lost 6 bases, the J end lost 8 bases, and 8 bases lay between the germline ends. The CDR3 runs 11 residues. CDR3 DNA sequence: TGTGCCAGCAGGGCCGTGCATGAGCAGTTCTTC. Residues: CASRAVHEQFF.

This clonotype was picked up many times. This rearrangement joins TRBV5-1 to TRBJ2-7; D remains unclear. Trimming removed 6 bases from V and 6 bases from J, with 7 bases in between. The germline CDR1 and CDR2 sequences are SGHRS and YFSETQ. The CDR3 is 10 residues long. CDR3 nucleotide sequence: TGCGCCAGCATGTTCTCCGAGCAGTACTTC. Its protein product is CASMFSEQYF.

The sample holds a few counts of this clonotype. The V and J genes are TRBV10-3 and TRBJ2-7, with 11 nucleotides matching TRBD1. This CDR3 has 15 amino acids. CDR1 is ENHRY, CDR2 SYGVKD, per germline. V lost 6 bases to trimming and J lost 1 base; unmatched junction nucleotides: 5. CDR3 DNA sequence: TGTGCCATCAGCCCCCGGGACAGGGGGTCCTACGAGCAGTACTTC. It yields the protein CAISPRDRGSYEQYF.

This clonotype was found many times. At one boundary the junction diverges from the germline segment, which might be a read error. The CDR3 region has the DNA TGTGCCAGCAGTTCCGATCGACGGGACAGTCAACTCTTC. Residues: CASSSDRRDSQLF. This chain links TRBV6-5 with TRBJ2-1, with TRBD1 matching over 7 bases. There are 13 residues in the CDR3. Per the germline V gene, CDR1 is MNHEY and CDR2 is SVGAGI.

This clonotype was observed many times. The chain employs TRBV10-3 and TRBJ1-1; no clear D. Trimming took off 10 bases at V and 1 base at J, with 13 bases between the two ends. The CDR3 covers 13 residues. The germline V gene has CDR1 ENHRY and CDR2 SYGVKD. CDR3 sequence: CATEGNSNTEAFF. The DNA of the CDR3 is TGTGCCACCGAGGGAAATTCGAACACTGAAGCTTTCTTT.

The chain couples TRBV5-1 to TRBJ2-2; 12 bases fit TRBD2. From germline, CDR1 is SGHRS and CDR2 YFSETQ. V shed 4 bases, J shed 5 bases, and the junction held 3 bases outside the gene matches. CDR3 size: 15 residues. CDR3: CASSTGLAGTGELFF. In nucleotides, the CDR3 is TGCGCCAGCAGCACCGGACTAGCGGGGACCGGGGAGCTGTTTTTT.

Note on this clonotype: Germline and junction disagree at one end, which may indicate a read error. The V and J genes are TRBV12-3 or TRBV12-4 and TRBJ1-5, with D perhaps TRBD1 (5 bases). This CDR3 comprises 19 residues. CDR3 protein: CAISLAWGYDLYSNQPQHF. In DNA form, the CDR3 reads TGTGCCATCAGTTTAGCTTGGGGGTATGATTTATATAGCAATCAGCCCCAGCATTTT.

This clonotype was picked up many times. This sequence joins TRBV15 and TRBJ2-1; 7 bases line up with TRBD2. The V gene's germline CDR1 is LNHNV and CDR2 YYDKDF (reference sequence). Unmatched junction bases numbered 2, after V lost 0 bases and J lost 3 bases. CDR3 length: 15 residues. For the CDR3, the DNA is TGTGCCACCAGCAGAGATAGGGACTACTACAATGAGCAGTTCTTC. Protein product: CATSRDRDYYNEQFF.

The CDR3 reads CASSGSEAFF. For the CDR3, the DNA is TGTGCCAGCAGCGGGTCTGAAGCTTTCTTT. The J gene is TRBJ1-1, the V gene TRBV7-9; D ambiguous. CDR3 length: 10 amino acids. Trimming left V 5 bases short and J 6 bases short, with 4 bases between. Germline CDR1 and CDR2: SEHNR and FQNEAQ (reference sequence). Filled out from reference TRBV7-9 and TRBJ1-1, the complete variable domain reads DTGVSQNPRHKITKRGQNVTFRCDPISEHNRLYWYRQTLGQGPEFLTYFQNEAQLEKSRLLSDRFSAERPKGSFSTLEIQRTEQGDSAMYLCASSGSEAFFGQGTRLTVV.

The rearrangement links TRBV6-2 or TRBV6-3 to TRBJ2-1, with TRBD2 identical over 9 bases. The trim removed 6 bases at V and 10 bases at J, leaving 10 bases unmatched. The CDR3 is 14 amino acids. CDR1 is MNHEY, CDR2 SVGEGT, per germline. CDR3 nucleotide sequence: TGTGCCAGCAGCCGACTAGCGGCTTTAGGCGAGCAGTTCTTC. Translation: CASSRLAALGEQFF.

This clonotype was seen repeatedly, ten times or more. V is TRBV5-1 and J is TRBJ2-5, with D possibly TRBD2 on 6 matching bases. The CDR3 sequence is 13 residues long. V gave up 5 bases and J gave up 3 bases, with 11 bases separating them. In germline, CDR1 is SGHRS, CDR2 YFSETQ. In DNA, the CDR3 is TGCGCCAGCAGGCCCGGGGGAGAAGAGACCCAGTACTTC. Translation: CASRPGGEETQYF.

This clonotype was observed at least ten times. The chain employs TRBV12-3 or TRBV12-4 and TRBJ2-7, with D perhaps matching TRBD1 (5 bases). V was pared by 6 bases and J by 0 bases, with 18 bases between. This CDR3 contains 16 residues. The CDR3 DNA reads TGTGCCAGCAGGCCTCAGGGTACCTTTAGCTCCTACGAGCAGTACTTC. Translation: CASRPQGTFSSYEQYF.

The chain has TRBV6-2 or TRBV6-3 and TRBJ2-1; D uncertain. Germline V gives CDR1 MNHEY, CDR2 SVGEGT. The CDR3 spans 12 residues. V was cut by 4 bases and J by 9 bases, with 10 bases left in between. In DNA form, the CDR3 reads TGTGCCAGCAGTTGGATAGTGAGTGAGCAGTTCTTC. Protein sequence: CASSWIVSEQFF.

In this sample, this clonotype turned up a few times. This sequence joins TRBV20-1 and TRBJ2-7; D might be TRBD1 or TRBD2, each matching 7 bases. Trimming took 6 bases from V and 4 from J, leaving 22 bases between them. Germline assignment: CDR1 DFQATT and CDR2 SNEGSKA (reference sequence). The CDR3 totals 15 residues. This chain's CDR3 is CSASPARGGSYEQYF. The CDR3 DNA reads TGCAGTGCCTCTCCCGCCAGGGGGGGCTCTTACGAGCAGTACTTC.

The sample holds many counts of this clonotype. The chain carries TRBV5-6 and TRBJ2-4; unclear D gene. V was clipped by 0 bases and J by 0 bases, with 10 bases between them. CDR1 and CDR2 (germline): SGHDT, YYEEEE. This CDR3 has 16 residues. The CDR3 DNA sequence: TGTGCCAGCAGCTTGGTGGCACTACTAGCCAAAAACATTCAGTACTTC. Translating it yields CASSLVALLAKNIQYF.

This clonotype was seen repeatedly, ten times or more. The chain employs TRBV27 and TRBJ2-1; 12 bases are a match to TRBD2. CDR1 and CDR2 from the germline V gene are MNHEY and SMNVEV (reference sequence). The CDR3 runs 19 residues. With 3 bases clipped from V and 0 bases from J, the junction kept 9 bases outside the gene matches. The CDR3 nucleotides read TGTGCCAGCAGTTTTTTTGCTAGCGGGGGGGTCAGCTCCTACAATGAGCAGTTCTTC. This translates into CASSFFASGGVSSYNEQFF.

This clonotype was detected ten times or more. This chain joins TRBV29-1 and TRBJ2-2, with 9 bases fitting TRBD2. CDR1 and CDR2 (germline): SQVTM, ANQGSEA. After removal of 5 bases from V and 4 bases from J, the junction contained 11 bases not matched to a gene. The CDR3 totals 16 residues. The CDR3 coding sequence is TGCAGCGTTCTTGTAGCGGGGGACCCGCGCACCGGGGAGCTGTTTTTT. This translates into CSVLVAGDPRTGELFF.

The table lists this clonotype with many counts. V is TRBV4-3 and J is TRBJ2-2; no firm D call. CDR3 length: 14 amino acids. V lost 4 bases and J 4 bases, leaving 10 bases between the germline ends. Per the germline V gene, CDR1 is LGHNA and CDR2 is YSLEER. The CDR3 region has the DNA TGCGCCAGCAGCCGGACGGAACTCACCGGGGAGCTGTTTTTT. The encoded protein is CASSRTELTGELFF.

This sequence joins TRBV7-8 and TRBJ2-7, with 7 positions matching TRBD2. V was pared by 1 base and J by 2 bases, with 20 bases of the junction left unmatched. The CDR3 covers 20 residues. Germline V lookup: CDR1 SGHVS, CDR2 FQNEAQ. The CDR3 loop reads CASSLVARWKSGVGTYEQYV. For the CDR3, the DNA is TGTGCCAGCAGCTTAGTAGCCCGCTGGAAAAGCGGGGTGGGGACCTACGAGCAGTACGTC.

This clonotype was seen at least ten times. In DNA, the CDR3 is TGTGCCACCAGTGACAAACAGGGTTTTGAGACCCAGTACTTC. Translation gives CATSDKQGFETQYF. J is TRBJ2-5 and V is TRBV24-1, with D possibly matching TRBD1 (6 bases). With 4 bases removed from V and 5 bases from J, the gap between germline ends came to 13 bases. This CDR3 has 14 residues. Germline V gene lookup returns CDR1 KGHDR and CDR2 SFDVKD.